This T cell receptor (beta chain) was identified during a study of neurological immune-mediated disorders (dated by TCRdb to between 2017 and 2020). Turning to the overall study: Among the approximately 34 multiple sclerosis patients, roughly 31 had relapsing-remitting MS and 3 had secondary progressive MS. The cohort comprised 68 subjects: about 15 HAM/TSP patients, some 34 multiple sclerosis patients and approximately 20 healthy controls. The study compared peripheral blood TCR-beta repertoires of HTLV-I-associated myelopathy (HAM/TSP) patients, multiple sclerosis patients and healthy controls using UMI-based sequencing. The roughly 110 TCR-beta libraries included longitudinal samples, technical triplicates and paired sorted CD4+ and CD8+ T-cell subsets alongside PBMC samples.

On this clonotype itself: Its antigen remains undetermined. At one boundary the junction diverges from the germline segment, which might be a read error.

Results and caveats for the whole study, not just this receptor: No association of the MS cluster with clinical or MRI features was observed, and the need for larger cohorts was stated by the authors. Phylogenetic analysis grouped repertoires from 18 of 34 MS patients into a cluster of related CDR3 sequences, suggesting a possible repertoire-level signature. No identical CDR3 amino acid sequences were shared among expanded clones across subjects, suggesting private TCR-beta repertoires in all groups. TCR clonal expansion was greatest in HAM/TSP patients and smallest in MS patients, who ranked below even healthy controls.

Libraries from unsorted PBMCs were made from 2 million PBMCs kept in RNAlater at -80 degrees C until RNA extraction. The multiple sclerosis patients were enrolled in a US clinical protocol that used magnetic resonance imaging to evaluate disease progression. Peripheral blood was subjected to Ficoll-Hypaque density gradient centrifugation to isolate PBMCs, which were then cryopreserved in liquid nitrogen. Counted from cysteine to phenylalanine, this CDR3 has 13 amino acids. Only the CDR3 DNA stays, 39 bases, in frame from base 1. CDR1 LNHDA and CDR2 SQIVND were looked up in the germline V gene (reference sequence). To synthesize cDNA, template-switch 5'RACE was performed with a primer carrying a 10-nucleotide random unique molecular identifier so that each TCR transcript was tagged. Every sequencing run yielded over 200 million TCR-beta sequences covering 15-18 subjects. The RNeasy kit was used for extraction of total RNA. The KAPA Real-time Library Amplification kit was used to amplify TCR-beta VDJ regions with primers targeting the TCR constant region and the 5'RACE anchor. Sample indexes and Illumina adaptors were added in a first PCR, after which library yield was increased in a second PCR. After purification with Ampure beads, the TCR product of roughly 650 bp was size-selected on a 2% E-gel SizeSelection system. Before pooling, library quality was checked on a Bioanalyzer, concentration was measured with Qubit, and libraries were quantified with the Kapa Library Quantification kit. An Illumina HiSeq 2500 sequenced the libraries paired-end 2 x 150 bp. To increase sequence diversity, 25-30% phiX was spiked into each library pool. Per the original workflow: Quality-filtered reads were processed with the UMI-based MiGEC pipeline, which removed over 90% of raw TCR sequences during error correction. VDJ genes were aligned to IMGT germline references, and each clonotype was defined by a unique CDR3 amino acid sequence together with V-J genes. VDJtools evaluated clonal expansion, Shannon diversity and CDR3 relatedness (CalcPairwiseDistances, ClusterSamples); CLCbio workbench built phylogenetic trees. A clone was classed as expanded if it had 8 or more unique UMIs, a cutoff based on coefficient-of-variation modelling across technical triplicates. TCRdb took the public reads, trimmed them with fastp at Q25, ran MiXCR for clone calling and kept in-frame beta chains. A single entry per CDR3 protein holds the most common genes and DNA from its merged rows. TCRdb's processing, not the study's, gives the V and J calls here. Recorded for this sample are tens of thousands of distinct CDR3 sequences; about 3.4% of them occurred a single time. Clones ranked in the top ten supply 3% to 4% of the sample.

The TCR was taken from a middle-aged man with multiple sclerosis. Sequencing was performed on PBMCs. The chain was built from TRBV19 and TRBJ2-7, with the D gene not confidently named. The CDR3 corresponds to CASSISSTREQYF. The DNA reads as follows: TGTGCAAGTAGTATTTCATCCACCCGCGAGCAGTACTTC.